The clone carrying this T cell receptor beta chain was picked up many times. Antigen specificity is unknown. Germline lookup yields CDR1 SGHKS and CDR2 YYEKEE (reference sequence). CDR3 length: 15 residues. V was trimmed by 4 bases and J by 1 base, leaving 12 bases between them. This entry comes from a study of Graves' ophthalmopathy and Graves' hyperthyroidism. General observations from the study: Cross-validated, the 13-signature model showed 87.88%/81.08% sensitivity/specificity, and 80%/75% in the test set.

The sequenced template was RNA, covering the TCR beta CDR3 region. Second-round multiplex PCR came after a first-round RT-PCR that employed HTBI primers. MiXCR, applied by TCRdb to the multiplex PCR reads, yields one record per CDR3 protein. The sample includes 660,000 or so distinct CDR3 sequences, over 40% of them seen just once. Out of around 9.7 ml of fresh peripheral blood, PBMCs were obtained. The V call is TRBV5-5, the J call TRBJ1-5; no definite D call. Sequencing was done on a sample of peripheral blood. This receptor was identified in an adult man with Graves' ophthalmopathy. The CDR3 DNA reads as TGTGCCAGCAGCCCTTCGGGTTGGAGCAATCAGCCCCAGCATTTT. It codes for CASSPSGWSNQPQHF.